This TCR beta chain was recovered during a study of cytomegalovirus exposure and HLA in healthy donors. Study-wide results and caveats: Three CMV-associated chains proved CMV antigen-specific in vitro. Among TCR sequences, most were rare, though some public TCRs appeared in many donors.

Points on this clone: Its target is not known.

Among the 110 or so subjects of the validation cohort, separate from the roughly 700-subject first cohort, were the donors. The assay was immunoSEQ multiplex PCR, and TCRdb's table has in-frame clones only and misses some. Among some 340,000 clones listed, about 90% were seen once. The V segment lost 4 bases and the J segment 1 base; nucleotides outside the gene matches: 6. This CDR3 has 15 amino acids. In germline, CDR1 is LNHDA, CDR2 SQIVND (reference sequence). The sample consisted of PBMCs. This clonotype was sampled from a woman between 25 and 40 years old in good health and CMV-seropositive. V usage is TRBV19 and J usage is TRBJ1-2; 7 bases are a match to TRBD1. The DNA of the CDR3 is TGTGCCAGTAGTACCGACAGGGATTTTAACTATGGCTACACCTTC. It is translated as CASSTDRDFNYGYTF.